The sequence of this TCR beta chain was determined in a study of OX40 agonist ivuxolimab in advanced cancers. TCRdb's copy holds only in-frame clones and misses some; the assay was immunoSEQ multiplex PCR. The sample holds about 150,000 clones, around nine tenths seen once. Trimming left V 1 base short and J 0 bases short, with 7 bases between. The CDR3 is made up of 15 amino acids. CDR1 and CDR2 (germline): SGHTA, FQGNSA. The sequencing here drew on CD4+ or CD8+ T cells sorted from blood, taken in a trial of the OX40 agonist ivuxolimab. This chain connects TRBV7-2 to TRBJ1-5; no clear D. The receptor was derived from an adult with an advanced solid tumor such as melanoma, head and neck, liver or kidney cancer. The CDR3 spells CASSLVGDSNQPQHF. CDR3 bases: TGTGCCAGCAGCTTAGTCGGCGATAGCAATCAGCCCCAGCATTTT.